This T cell receptor (beta chain) appears in the sequencing data of a study of technical replicates of blood from several donors. CDR1 MNHEY and CDR2 SMNVEV come from the germline V gene (reference sequence). The CDR3 runs to 14 residues. Trimming removed 3 bases at V and 5 bases at J, with 10 bases between. The repertoire was sequenced with immunoSEQ multiplex PCR; TCRdb's copy has only in-frame clones and lacks some. The sample has under 85,000 clones, around 94% seen once. The rearrangement joins TRBV27 to TRBJ1-4; no clear D. This TCR derives from a human donor in good health. The sample taken for sequencing was T cells isolated from PBMCs. The CDR3 region has the DNA TGTGCCAGCAGTTTGGTCGGGGAAAATGAAAAACTGTTTTTT. Translation: CASSLVGENEKLFF.